These T cell receptor beta chains were read from a single sample in a study of identical twins. Each CDR3 protein is one row after TCRdb ran MiXCR on the 5' RACE reads. The sample includes some 590,000 distinct CDR3 sequences, just under 10% of them seen just once. These data were likewise used in another study, on yellow fever vaccine responses in identical twins.

Sequenced sample: PBMCs. The source of these receptors is a woman under 30 in good health. Both conserved end residues are part of each CDR3. The D gene is left open where the match is weak. Some rows mark clone size as missing; the rest say once, few, many or name a class of expanded clone.

j_call d_call v_call clone_size cdr3_aa cdr3_nt
TRBJ2-5 TRBD1 TRBV10-3 few CAISESIQGAETQYF TGTGCCATCAGTGAGTCGATTCAGGGGGCAGAGACCCAGTACTTC
TRBJ2-5 . TRBV7-7 . CASSLEVGSQETQYF TGTGCTAGCAGCTTAGAGGTTGGAAGCCAAGAGACCCAGTACTTC
TRBJ2-3 TRBD2 TRBV6-2/TRBV6-3 . CASRPRRTSGMITGTQYF TGTGCCAGCAGACCTCGGCGGACTAGCGGGATGATAACGGGTACGCAGTATTTT
TRBJ2-5 . TRBV7-7 few CASSLAYKGTQYF TGTGCTAGCAGCTTAGCTTATAAGGGTACCCAGTACTTC
TRBJ2-5 TRBD2 TRBV20-1 . CSARGAKTSGQETQYF TGCAGTGCTAGAGGGGCAAAGACTAGCGGTCAAGAGACCCAGTACTTC
TRBJ2-3 . TRBV7-8 . CASSFTASADTQYF TGTGCCAGCAGCTTTACCGCGAGCGCAGATACGCAGTATTTT
TRBJ2-1 TRBD1 TRBV6-5 many CASSSLMMDRDSYNEQFF TGTGCCAGCAGTTCCCTCATGATGGACAGGGACTCCTACAATGAGCAGTTCTTC
TRBJ2-5 TRBD1 TRBV5-1 many CASSQQGGETQYF TGCGCCAGCAGCCAACAGGGGGGAGAGACCCAGTACTTC
TRBJ2-2 . TRBV7-9 many CASSLAQATGELFF TGTGCCAGCAGCTTAGCCCAGGCGACCGGGGAGCTGTTTTTT
TRBJ2-1 . TRBV5-1 many CASSLGRGSSYNEQFF TGCGCCAGCAGCTTGGGAAGGGGGAGCTCCTACAATGAGCAGTTCTTC
TRBJ2-7 TRBD1 TRBV29-1 many CSVQGANSYEQYF TGCAGCGTGCAGGGGGCTAACTCCTACGAGCAGTACTTC
TRBJ2-1 . TRBV7-9 few CASRWGADEQFF TGTGCCAGCAGATGGGGCGCCGATGAGCAGTTCTTC
TRBJ2-5 TRBD1 TRBV14 . CASSQITGGQETQYF TGTGCCAGCAGCCAAATCACAGGGGGCCAAGAGACCCAGTACTTC
TRBJ2-3 . TRBV9 many CASSVGGGTQYF TGTGCCAGCAGCGTAGGAGGGGGTACGCAGTATTTT
TRBJ1-2 . TRBV6-1 few CASSVGLTISGYGYTF TGTGCCAGCAGTGTTGGCTTAACTATTTCGGGCTATGGCTACACCTTC
TRBJ1-6 . TRBV7-6 many CASSPGAYNSPLHF TGTGCCAGCAGCCCCGGGGCCTATAATTCACCCCTCCACTTT
TRBJ2-7 TRBD2 TRBV14 few CASSQERAGVVNEQYF TGTGCCAGCAGCCAAGAACGGGCGGGAGTAGTGAACGAGCAGTACTTC
TRBJ2-7 . TRBV5-6 few CASSARGSDEQYF TGTGCCAGCAGCGCCAGGGGAAGCGACGAGCAGTACTTC
TRBJ1-6 . TRBV20-1 . CSARQGRDNSPLHF TGCAGTGCTAGACAGGGAAGGGATAATTCACCCCTCCACTTT
TRBJ2-3 TRBD2 TRBV11-2 few CASSLVGGGAVRPLPLDTQYF TGTGCCAGCAGCTTAGTCGGGGGGGGGGCGGTCCGCCCCCTTCCCTTGGATACGCAGTATTTT
TRBJ1-2 . TRBV3-1 . CASSQTRRGYTF TGTGCCAGCAGCCAAACTCGGAGGGGCTACACCTTC
TRBJ2-5 . TRBV6-1 many CASSPLLGETQYF TGTGCCAGCAGTCCTCTCCTGGGCGAGACCCAGTACTTC
TRBJ2-7 TRBD2 TRBV7-9 . CASSSRLAPSSYEQYF TGTGCCAGCAGCTCCAGACTAGCGCCGAGCTCCTACGAGCAGTACTTC
TRBJ2-2 . TRBV5-1 . CASGWILTGELFF TGCGCCAGCGGGTGGATTCTCACCGGGGAGCTGTTTTTT
TRBJ2-7 TRBD2 TRBV12-3/TRBV12-4 many CAIRGTNYEQYF TGTGCCATCCGGGGGACTAACTACGAGCAGTACTTC
TRBJ2-3 TRBD2 TRBV7-9 few CASSRVAGDYEADTQYF TGTGCCAGCAGCCGAGTAGCGGGAGACTACGAAGCAGATACGCAGTATTTT
TRBJ2-7 . TRBV7-8 few CASSPRPRLYEQYF TGTGCCAGCAGCCCCCGCCCCCGACTCTACGAGCAGTACTTC
TRBJ2-1 TRBD2 TRBV20-1 . CSARWTRNNEQFF TGCAGTGCTAGGTGGACTAGAAACAATGAGCAGTTCTTC
TRBJ2-2 . TRBV5-5 many CASSMRALTQINTGELFF TGTGCCAGCAGCATGAGGGCCCTAACTCAGATAAACACCGGGGAGCTGTTTTTT
TRBJ2-3 . TRBV11-2 . CASSYSGTSTDTQYF TGTGCCAGCAGCTACTCCGGGACTAGCACAGATACGCAGTATTTT
TRBJ2-1 TRBD2 TRBV20-1 few CSARALAGGYNEQFF TGCAGTGCTAGGGCCTTAGCGGGGGGTTACAATGAGCAGTTCTTC
TRBJ1-1 . TRBV6-5 many CASSYLGENTEAFF TGTGCCAGCAGTTATCTGGGGGAGAACACTGAAGCTTTCTTT
TRBJ2-7 . TRBV5-1 . CASSLAAEGTYEQYF TGCGCCAGCAGCTTGGCCGCGGAGGGAACCTACGAGCAGTACTTC
TRBJ2-1 TRBD2 TRBV25-1 few CASSVTSGRDNEQFF TGTGCCAGCAGCGTGACTAGCGGGAGAGACAATGAGCAGTTCTTC
TRBJ2-3 . TRBV28 . CASSFPRQSTDTQYF TGTGCCAGCAGTTTCCCACGACAGAGCACAGATACGCAGTATTTT
TRBJ2-2 TRBD1 TRBV29-1 many CSVMGQTNTGELFF TGCAGCGTCATGGGACAGACGAACACCGGGGAGCTGTTTTTT
TRBJ1-2 . TRBV29-1 many CSVGDPQDSGYTF TGCAGCGTTGGAGACCCACAGGATAGTGGCTACACCTTC
TRBJ1-1 TRBD1 TRBV12-3/TRBV12-4 many CASSGTGGWTEAFF TGTGCCAGCAGTGGGACAGGGGGCTGGACTGAAGCTTTCTTT
TRBJ2-5 . TRBV5-1 many CASSPTGGRGQETQYF TGCGCCAGCAGCCCCACTGGGGGAAGGGGGCAAGAGACCCAGTACTTC
TRBJ2-7 . TRBV7-2 many CASSLDSRGAREQYF TGTGCCAGCAGCTTAGATTCCAGGGGCGCACGGGAGCAGTACTTC
TRBJ2-7 TRBD2 TRBV29-1 many CSVRDTLRLAPNCSYEQYF TGCAGCGTCCGGGACACCTTACGACTAGCGCCCAACTGCTCCTACGAGCAGTACTTC
TRBJ2-7 . TRBV12-3/TRBV12-4 many CASSLVYSYEQYF TGTGCCAGCAGTTTGGTTTACTCCTACGAGCAGTACTTC
TRBJ1-4 . TRBV5-6 few CASSGQFPTNEKLFF TGTGCCAGCAGCGGACAGTTTCCAACTAATGAAAAACTGTTTTTT
TRBJ2-1 TRBD1 TRBV27 few CASSLLGGREDEQFF TGTGCCAGCAGTTTATTAGGGGGCAGAGAGGATGAGCAGTTCTTC
TRBJ2-3 TRBD1 TRBV6-2/TRBV6-3 few CASSRISWTGADTQYF TGTGCCAGCAGTCGGATCAGTTGGACAGGGGCAGATACGCAGTATTTT
TRBJ2-7 . TRBV10-3 few CAISEPQGYEQYF TGTGCCATCAGTGAGCCCCAGGGTTACGAGCAGTACTTC